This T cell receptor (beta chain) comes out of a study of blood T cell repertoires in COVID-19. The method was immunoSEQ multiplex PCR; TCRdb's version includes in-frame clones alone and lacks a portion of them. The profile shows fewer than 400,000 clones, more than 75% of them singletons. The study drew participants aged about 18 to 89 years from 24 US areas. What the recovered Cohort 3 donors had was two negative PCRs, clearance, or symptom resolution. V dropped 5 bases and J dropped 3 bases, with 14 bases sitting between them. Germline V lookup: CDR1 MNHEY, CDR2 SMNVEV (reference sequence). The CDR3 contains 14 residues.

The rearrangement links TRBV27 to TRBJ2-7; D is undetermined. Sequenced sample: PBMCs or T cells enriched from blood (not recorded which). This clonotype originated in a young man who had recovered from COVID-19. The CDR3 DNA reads TGTGCCAGCAGTAATACCCCATCGGTCTACGAGCAGTACTTC. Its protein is CASSNTPSVYEQYF.